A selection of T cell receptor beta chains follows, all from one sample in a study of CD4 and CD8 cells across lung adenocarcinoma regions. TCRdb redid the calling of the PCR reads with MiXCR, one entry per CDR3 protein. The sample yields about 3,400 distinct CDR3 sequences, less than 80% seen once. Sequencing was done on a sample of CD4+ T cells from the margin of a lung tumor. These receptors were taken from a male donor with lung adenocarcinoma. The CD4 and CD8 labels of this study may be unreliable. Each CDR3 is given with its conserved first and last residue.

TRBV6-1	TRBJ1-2	CASSPLGGFYGYTF
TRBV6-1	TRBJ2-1	CASSLIAGVYNEQFF
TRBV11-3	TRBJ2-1	CASSRQGLDEQFF
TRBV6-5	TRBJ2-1	CASSYRSGLYNEQFF
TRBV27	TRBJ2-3	CASSLSRPDTQYF
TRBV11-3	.	CASSLGQDKEQYF
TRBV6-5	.	CASSYGTGSSYEQYF
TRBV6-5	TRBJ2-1	CASSYQIPGLATDEQFF
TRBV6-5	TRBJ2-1	CASSYSWDRYNEQFF
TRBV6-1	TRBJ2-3	CARGLGGRGTDTQYF
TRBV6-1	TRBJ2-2	CASSEGGPTGELFF
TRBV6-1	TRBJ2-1	CASRGTGYNEQFF
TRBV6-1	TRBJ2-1	CASSPLAGSYNEQFF
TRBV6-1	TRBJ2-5	CASSEGHLHNEQFF
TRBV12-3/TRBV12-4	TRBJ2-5	CASSPPRDRLTQYF
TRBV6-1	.	CASTRTGQETQYF
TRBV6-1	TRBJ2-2	CASSVGQGTGELFF
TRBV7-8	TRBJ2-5	CASSRPLNEQYF
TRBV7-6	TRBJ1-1	CASSLEAGSNTEAFF
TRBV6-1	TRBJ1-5	CASSENPGYQPQHF
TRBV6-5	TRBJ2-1	CASSYSIWDEQFF